A single sample gave rise to the 14 T cell receptor beta chains below, sequenced in a study of blood T cells in healthy people across ages. Through a sample-barcoded 5' primer and a J-beta primer mix, a second PCR was run for roughly 6 to 12 cycles. Via MiXCR, TCRdb re-called the 5' RACE reads, giving one row per CDR3 protein. This sample has about 1.8 million distinct CDR3 sequences, with around 50% found just once. Specimen: blood. The source of these receptors is a woman aged 40 to 55 in good health.

This clonotype was observed at least ten times. The J gene is TRBJ2-5, the V gene TRBV7-2; 9 bases fit TRBD2. The germline CDR1 and CDR2 sequences are SGHTA and FQGNSA. Germline trimming cut 2 bases from V and 0 bases from J; bases unmatched to any gene: 7. This CDR3 has 17 amino acids. This CDR3 is CASSLWLAGGYQETQYF. In DNA form, the CDR3 reads TGTGCCAGCAGCTTATGGTTGGCGGGGGGGTACCAAGAGACCCAGTACTTC.

This clonotype was observed a single time. At one end, the junction sequence differs from germline, possibly due to a read error. The chain employs TRBV28 and TRBJ2-1, with D tentatively TRBD1 (5 bases). The CDR3 spans 18 residues. The germline V gene encodes CDR1 MDHEN and CDR2 SYDVKM. CDR3 sequence: CASSSPGHRVPLDGEQCF. The DNA of the CDR3 is TGTGCCAGCAGTTCGCCCGGACACCGAGTGCCCTTGGACGGTGAGCAGTGCTTC.

The table lists this clonotype with a few counts. The chain links TRBV12-3 or TRBV12-4 to TRBJ2-7; TRBD1 aligns across 9 bases. The junction had 5 bases not matched to a gene; V was cut back by 5 bases and J by 3 bases. The CDR3 length is 14 residues. The CDR3, as DNA: TGTGCCAGCAGTGGGGGACAGGGTTACTACGAGCAGTACTTC. It is translated as CASSGGQGYYEQYF.

CDR3 sequence: CASSRPDYQQETQYF. In DNA form, the CDR3 reads TGTGCCAGCAGCCGGCCGGACTACCAGCAAGAGACCCAGTACTTC. The V gene is TRBV6-1, the J gene TRBJ2-5, with D possibly TRBD2 on 6 matching bases. Trimming cost V 6 bases and J 2 bases, with 16 bases left between them. The length of the CDR3 is 15 residues. Per germline, CDR1 MNHNS and CDR2 SASEGT.

This rearrangement joins TRBV20-1 to TRBJ2-7, with a tentative D call TRBD2 (6 bases). The CDR3 has 15 residues. The ends were cut back, 3 bases at V and 0 bases at J, with 15 bases in the middle. Germline V lookup: CDR1 DFQATT, CDR2 SNEGSKA (reference sequence). CDR3 region: CSASAPRGHSYEQYF. The DNA of the CDR3 is TGCAGTGCTAGCGCCCCGCGGGGCCACTCCTACGAGCAGTACTTC.

This clonotype was picked up a small number of times. The J gene is TRBJ1-2, the V gene TRBV6-6; D may be TRBD1 (6 bases). Looked up from germline, CDR1 is MNHNY and CDR2 is SVGAGI (reference sequence). V was cut by 10 bases and J by 4 bases, with 19 bases left in between. This CDR3 is 14 amino acids long. CDR3 in DNA: TGTGCCATCTTAGACGCGGGGGCGCGCTATGGCTACACCTTC. It encodes CAILDAGARYGYTF.

The chain employs TRBV4-3 and TRBJ1-4; TRBD1 agrees at 8 bases. The CDR3 totals 15 residues. Germline loops: CDR1 LGHNA, CDR2 YSLEER. V was pared by 1 base and J by 7 bases, with 5 bases of the junction left unmatched. Written as DNA, the CDR3 is TGCGCCAGCAGCCAAGCTGACAGGGGTACTGAAAAACTGTTTTTT. This gives the protein CASSQADRGTEKLFF.

The V gene is TRBV12-3 or TRBV12-4, the J gene TRBJ1-6; tentative D call: TRBD1 (6 bases). V lost 6 bases, J lost 6 bases, and 9 bases lay in between. The CDR3 loop spans 13 amino acids. This CDR3 reads CASSGQSNSPLHF. CDR3 sequence (DNA): TGTGCCAGCAGCGGACAGTCTAATTCACCCCTCCACTTT.

The gene calls are TRBV4-2 and TRBJ2-1, with 10 bases lining up with TRBD2. CDR3 size: 16 residues. Germline CDR1 LGHNA, CDR2 YNFKEQ. V shed 1 base and J 7 bases; nucleotides not matched to a gene: 7. In nucleotides, the CDR3 is TGTGCCAGCAGCCAAGTCCCGGCTAGCGGGGGAAATGAGCAGTTCTTC. Residues: CASSQVPASGGNEQFF.

The genes are TRBV18 and TRBJ2-1; D unresolved. Germline V gene lookup returns CDR1 KGHSH and CDR2 LQKENI. This CDR3 contains 13 residues. V was pared by 4 bases and J by 6 bases, with 10 bases between. The CDR3 DNA is TGTGCCAGCTCACGTCTCGGTGTCAATGAGCAGTTCTTC. It translates to CASSRLGVNEQFF. Full variable domain (remainder filled in from reference TRBV18 and TRBJ2-1): NAGVMQNPRHLVRRRGQEARLRCSPMKGHSHVYWYRQLPEEGLKFMVYLQKENIIDESGMPKERFSAEFPKEGPSILRIQQVVRGDSAAYFCASSRLGVNEQFFGPGTRLTVL.

This rearrangement joins TRBV7-8 to TRBJ1-5; 7 nucleotides line up with TRBD1. Germline V gene lookup returns CDR1 SGHVS and CDR2 FQNEAQ. After removal of 5 bases from V and 7 bases from J, the junction contained 2 bases not matched to a gene. The CDR3 covers 12 residues. The CDR3 region is CASSHRGQPQHF. CDR3 DNA: TGTGCCAGCAGCCACAGGGGACAGCCCCAGCATTTT.

This clonotype was detected only once. This chain joins TRBV20-1 and TRBJ1-2; TRBD1 aligns across 8 bases. J lost 6 bases, V lost 5 bases, and 8 bases had no gene match. The length of the CDR3 is 13 residues. From germline, CDR1 is DFQATT and CDR2 SNEGSKA (reference sequence). The CDR3 loop reads CSARQGSMDGYTF. The CDR3 DNA reads as TGCAGTGCTCGACAGGGGAGTATGGATGGCTACACCTTC.

The rearrangement links TRBV2 to TRBJ2-4; 11 nucleotides align to TRBD2. V lost 3 bases and J lost 1; bases outside the gene matches: 5. Germline V gene data show CDR1 as SNHLY and CDR2 as FYNNEI. The CDR3 is 17 residues long. The chain's CDR3 is CASSEPGLAAAKNIQYF. The CDR3 nucleotides read TGTGCCAGCAGTGAGCCGGGACTAGCGGCGGCCAAAAACATTCAGTACTTC.

In its sample, this clonotype was seen a few times. The genes are TRBV9 and TRBJ2-7; TRBD1 might be the D (6 bases). V lost 4 bases to trimming and J lost 0 bases, with 11 bases between them. The germline V gene has CDR1 SGDLS and CDR2 YYNGEE. The CDR3 consists of 14 residues. CDR3 coding DNA: TGTGCCAGCAGCCCTTGGACAGACTCCTACGAGCAGTACTTC. Translated, it gives CASSPWTDSYEQYF.